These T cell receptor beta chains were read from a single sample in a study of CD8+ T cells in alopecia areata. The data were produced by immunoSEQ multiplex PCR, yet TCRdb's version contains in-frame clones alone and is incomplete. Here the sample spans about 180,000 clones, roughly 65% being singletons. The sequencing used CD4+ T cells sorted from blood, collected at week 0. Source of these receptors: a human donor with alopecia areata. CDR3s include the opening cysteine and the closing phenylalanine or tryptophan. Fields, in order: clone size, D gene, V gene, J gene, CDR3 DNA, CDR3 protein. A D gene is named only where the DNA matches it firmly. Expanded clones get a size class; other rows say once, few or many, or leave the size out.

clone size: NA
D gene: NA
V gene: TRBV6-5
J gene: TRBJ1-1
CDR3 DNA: TGTGCCAGCAGTCGACCACTTGGGGGAACTGAAGCTTTCTTT
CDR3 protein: CASSRPLGGTEAFF

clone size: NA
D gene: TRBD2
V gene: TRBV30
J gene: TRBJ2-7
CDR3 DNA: TGTGCCTGGAGTGTACGCGGGGGTTACGAGCAGTACTTC
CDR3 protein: CAWSVRGGYEQYF

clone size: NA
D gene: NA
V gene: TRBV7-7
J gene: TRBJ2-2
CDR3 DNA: TGTGCCAGCAGCCCGTCGCCCCCCCAGAACACCGGGGAGCTGTTTTTT
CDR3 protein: CASSPSPPQNTGELFF

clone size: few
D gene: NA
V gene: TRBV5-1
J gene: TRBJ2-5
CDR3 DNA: TGCGCCAGCAGCTCAGGACGGAAGGCTGGTGAGACCCAGTACTTC
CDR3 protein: CASSSGRKAGETQYF

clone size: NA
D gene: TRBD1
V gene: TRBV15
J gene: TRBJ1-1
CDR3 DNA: TGTGCCACCAGCACAAGAGGGGGACAGGGGGCCCGGAACACTGAAGCTTTCTTT
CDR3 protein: CATSTRGGQGARNTEAFF

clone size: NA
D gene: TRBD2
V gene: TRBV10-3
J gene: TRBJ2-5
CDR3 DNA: TGTGCCATCAGTGACGGGCCGAGCGGGGGCCCTCAAGAGACCCAGTACTTC
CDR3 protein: CAISDGPSGGPQETQYF

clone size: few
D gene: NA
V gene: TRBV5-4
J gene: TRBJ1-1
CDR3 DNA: TGTGCCAGCAGCTTGTCCCTCCCGGGAGCAATTATTGAAGCTTTCTTT
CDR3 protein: CASSLSLPGAIIEAFF

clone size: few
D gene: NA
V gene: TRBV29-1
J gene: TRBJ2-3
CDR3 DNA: TGCAGCGTTGATAGAGGGGGGCGGCAAGATACGCAGTATTTT
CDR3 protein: CSVDRGGRQDTQYF

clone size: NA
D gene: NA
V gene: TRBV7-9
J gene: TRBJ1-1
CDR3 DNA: TGTGCCAGCAGCTTAGTGAGCACTGAAGCTTTCTTT
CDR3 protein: CASSLVSTEAFF

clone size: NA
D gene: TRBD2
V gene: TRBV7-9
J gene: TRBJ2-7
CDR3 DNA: TGTGCCAGCAGCCCGCGGGGGGGCCACTACGAGCAGTACTTC
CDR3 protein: CASSPRGGHYEQYF

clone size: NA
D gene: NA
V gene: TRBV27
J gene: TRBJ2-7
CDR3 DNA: TGTGCCAGCGGTACGGGGTCCTTACGCTACGAGCAGTACTTC
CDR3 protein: CASGTGSLRYEQYF

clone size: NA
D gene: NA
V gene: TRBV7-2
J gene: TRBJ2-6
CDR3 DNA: TGTGCCAGCCAGAACTCTGGGGCCAACGTCCTGACTTTC
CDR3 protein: CASQNSGANVLTF

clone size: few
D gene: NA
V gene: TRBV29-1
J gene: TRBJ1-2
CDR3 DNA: TGCAGCGTTCCGGCAGGGCCCTATGGCTACACCTTC
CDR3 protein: CSVPAGPYGYTF

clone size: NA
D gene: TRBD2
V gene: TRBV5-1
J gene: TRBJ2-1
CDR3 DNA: TGCGCCAGCAGCTGGGGACTAGCGGGGGTCAATGAGCAGTTCTTC
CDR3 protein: CASSWGLAGVNEQFF

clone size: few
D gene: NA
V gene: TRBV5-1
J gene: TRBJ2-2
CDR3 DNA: TGCGCCAGCAGCTTGGCAGTCACCGGGGAGCTGTTTTTT
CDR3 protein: CASSLAVTGELFF

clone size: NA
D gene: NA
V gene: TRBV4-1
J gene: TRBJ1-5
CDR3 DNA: TGCGCCAGCAGCCCTCAAGAGTGGTCGCCCCAGCATTTT
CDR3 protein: CASSPQEWSPQHF

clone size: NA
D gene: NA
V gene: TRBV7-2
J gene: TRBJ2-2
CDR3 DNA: TGTGCCAGCAGCTTATCGAGTGGCGGGGAGCTGTTTTTT
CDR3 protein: CASSLSSGGELFF

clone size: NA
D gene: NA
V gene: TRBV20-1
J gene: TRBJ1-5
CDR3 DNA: TGCAGTGCTAGTGATGACGGGGAGAGGCATTTT
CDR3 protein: CSASDDGERHF

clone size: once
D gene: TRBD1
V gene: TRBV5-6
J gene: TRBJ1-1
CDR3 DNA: TGTGCCAGCAGCCCAGACAGGGGGCGAGTACTCACTGAAGCTTTCTTT
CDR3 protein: CASSPDRGRVLTEAFF

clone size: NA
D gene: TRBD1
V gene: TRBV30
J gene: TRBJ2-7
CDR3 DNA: TGTGCCTGGCGACAGGGGTTCTACGAGCAGTACTTC
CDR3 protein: CAWRQGFYEQYF

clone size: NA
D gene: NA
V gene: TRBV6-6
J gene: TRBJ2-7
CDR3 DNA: TGTGCCAGCAGTTACAGGGTGGAAGCCGACGAGCAGTACTTC
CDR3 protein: CASSYRVEADEQYF

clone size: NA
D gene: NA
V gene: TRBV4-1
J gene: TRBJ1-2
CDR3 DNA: TGCGCCAGCACCCCCGCGGCAGGAGACTATGGCTACACCTTC
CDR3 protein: CASTPAAGDYGYTF

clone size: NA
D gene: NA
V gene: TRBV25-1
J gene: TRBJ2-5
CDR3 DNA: TGTGCCAGCAGTGAAAGGCGGACGCCGAGGGCGGAGACCCAGTACTTC
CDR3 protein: CASSERRTPRAETQYF

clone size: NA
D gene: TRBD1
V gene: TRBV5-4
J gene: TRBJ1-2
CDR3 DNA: TGTGCCAGCAGCAAGGGACAGGGGAACTATGGCTACACCTTC
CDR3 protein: CASSKGQGNYGYTF